Only a few counts were recorded for the clone carrying this T cell receptor beta chain. The target antigen is unknown. These data belong to a study of PD-1 blockade in mismatch repair-deficient tumors. Every patient had mismatch repair deficiency by PCR or immunohistochemistry. Three pembrolizumab responders had their TCRs sequenced. The CDR3 runs 16 residues. The J segment lost 2 bases and the V segment lost 1 base, leaving 6 bases of the junction unmatched. Germline CDR1 and CDR2: SEHNR and FQNEAQ (reference sequence). Findings of the study overall: Rapid post-treatment expansion, then contraction, generally preceding radiologic response, marked tumor-resident clones.

The table came from immunoSEQ multiplex PCR; TCRdb's copy has only in-frame clones and leaves some out. The sample has some 49,000 clones, over 60% seen once; the top ten hold 2.5% to 4%. Sample: PBMCs, taken before pembrolizumab treatment. The TCR originated in an adult with mismatch repair-deficient cancer. J is TRBJ2-5 and V is TRBV7-9, with 8 bases matching TRBD2. The CDR3 loop reads CASSLGRAGGQETQYF. The CDR3 DNA sequence: TGTGCCAGCAGCTTAGGGCGGGCGGGAGGACAAGAGACCCAGTACTTC.